The source of this TCR beta chain is a study of T cell repertoires in cytomegalovirus infection. Overall study: Based on public TCR beta signatures, there were indications of CMV infection and of a matching HLA type. Study-wide points: People with CMV and the relevant HLA were identified by cumulative public TCR beta family frequency.

The CDR3 runs 16 residues. J gave up 4 bases and V 5 bases, and 8 bases lay outside the gene matches. Germline CDR1 is MNHEY and CDR2 is SMNVEV (reference sequence). Turning to this clonotype: Its antigen is unknown.

TCRdb reanalysed the reads using MiXCR and keeps one entry per CDR3 protein. The sample lists 750,000 to 900,000 distinct CDR3 sequences; under 35% were seen once. The rearrangement links TRBV27 to TRBJ2-5; 12 bases agree with TRBD2. The sequence was collected from a human donor in good health (CMV status not recorded). Some clones in this sample may be carry-over from other donors' samples. The starting material was cultured CD8+ T cells from PBMCs, obtained from culture after CMV antigen stimulation. Here the CDR3 DNA reads TGTGCCAGCAGTCTAACGACTAGCGGGGGCGGAGAGACCCAGTACTTC. Residues: CASSLTTSGGGETQYF.